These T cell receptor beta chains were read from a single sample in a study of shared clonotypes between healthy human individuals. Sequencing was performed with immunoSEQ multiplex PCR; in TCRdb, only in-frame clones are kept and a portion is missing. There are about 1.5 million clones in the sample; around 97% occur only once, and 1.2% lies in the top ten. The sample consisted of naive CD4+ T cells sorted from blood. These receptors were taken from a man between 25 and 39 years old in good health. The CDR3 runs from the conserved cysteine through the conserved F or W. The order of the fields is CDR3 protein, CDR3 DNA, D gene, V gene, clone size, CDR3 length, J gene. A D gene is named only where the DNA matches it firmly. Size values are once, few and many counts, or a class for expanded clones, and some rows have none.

CDR3 protein: CASSQGSRDSYEQYF; CDR3 DNA: TGCGCCAGCAGCCAAGGGTCCCGGGACTCCTACGAGCAGTACTTC; D gene: .; V gene: TRBV4-3; clone size: .; CDR3 length: 15; J gene: TRBJ2-7
CDR3 protein: CASSESRGSPPETQYF; CDR3 DNA: TGCGCCAGCAGTGAGTCGAGGGGTAGCCCTCCGGAGACCCAGTACTTC; D gene: .; V gene: TRBV10-1; clone size: .; CDR3 length: 16; J gene: TRBJ2-5
CDR3 protein: CASRQRGPSYEQYF; CDR3 DNA: TGTGCCAGCAGGCAACGCGGGCCATCCTACGAGCAGTACTTC; D gene: .; V gene: TRBV6-5; clone size: .; CDR3 length: 14; J gene: TRBJ2-7
CDR3 protein: CASRLTSGTYNEQFF; CDR3 DNA: TGTGCCAGCAGATTAACTAGCGGTACTTACAATGAGCAGTTCTTC; D gene: TRBD2; V gene: TRBV2; clone size: .; CDR3 length: 15; J gene: TRBJ2-1
CDR3 protein: CASSITSTPYEQYF; CDR3 DNA: TGTGCCAGCAGCATTACGTCTACTCCCTACGAGCAGTACTTC; D gene: .; V gene: TRBV9; clone size: .; CDR3 length: 14; J gene: TRBJ2-7
CDR3 protein: CASSYRTEHGYTF; CDR3 DNA: TGTGCCAGCAGTTACCGGACAGAACATGGCTACACCTTC; D gene: .; V gene: TRBV6-5; clone size: .; CDR3 length: 13; J gene: TRBJ1-2
CDR3 protein: CASSFLAGADNEQFF; CDR3 DNA: TGCGCCAGCAGCTTTCTAGCGGGAGCAGACAATGAGCAGTTCTTC; D gene: TRBD2; V gene: TRBV4-1; clone size: .; CDR3 length: 15; J gene: TRBJ2-1
CDR3 protein: CASSYVAENEKLFF; CDR3 DNA: TGTGCCAGCAGTTACGTGGCAGAGAATGAAAAACTGTTTTTT; D gene: .; V gene: TRBV6-6; clone size: .; CDR3 length: 14; J gene: TRBJ1-4
CDR3 protein: CASSFVGVGSYEQYF; CDR3 DNA: TGTGCCAGCAGCTTTGTGGGAGTTGGATCCTACGAGCAGTACTTC; D gene: .; V gene: TRBV11-2; clone size: .; CDR3 length: 15; J gene: TRBJ2-7
CDR3 protein: CASSSYRGPDWTEAFF; CDR3 DNA: TGTGCCAGCAGCTCATACAGGGGTCCCGATTGGACTGAAGCTTTCTTT; D gene: TRBD1; V gene: TRBV5-4; clone size: once; CDR3 length: 16; J gene: TRBJ1-1
CDR3 protein: CASRAGPSSYEQYF; CDR3 DNA: TGTGCCAGCAGGGCCGGGCCCTCCTCTTACGAGCAGTACTTC; D gene: .; V gene: TRBV28; clone size: .; CDR3 length: 14; J gene: TRBJ2-7
CDR3 protein: CASSLDVITSAQYF; CDR3 DNA: TGTGCCAGCAGCTTAGATGTAATTACCTCGGCGCAGTATTTT; D gene: .; V gene: TRBV7-3; clone size: .; CDR3 length: 14; J gene: TRBJ2-3
CDR3 protein: CASSRQGLPYEQYF; CDR3 DNA: TGTGCCAGCAGCAGACAGGGGTTGCCCTACGAGCAGTACTTC; D gene: TRBD1; V gene: TRBV7-9; clone size: .; CDR3 length: 14; J gene: TRBJ2-7
CDR3 protein: CASSFWAGTENQPQHF; CDR3 DNA: TGTGCCAGCAGCTTTTGGGCCGGGACCGAAAATCAGCCCCAGCATTTT; D gene: .; V gene: TRBV7-8; clone size: .; CDR3 length: 16; J gene: TRBJ1-5
CDR3 protein: CASSYGQGNTGELFF; CDR3 DNA: TGTGCCAGCAGTTACGGGCAGGGTAACACCGGGGAGCTGTTTTTT; D gene: .; V gene: TRBV6-7; clone size: .; CDR3 length: 15; J gene: TRBJ2-2
CDR3 protein: CASSATGTPTDTQYF; CDR3 DNA: TGTGCCAGCAGCGCAACCGGGACACCCACAGATACGCAGTATTTT; D gene: .; V gene: TRBV5-4; clone size: once; CDR3 length: 15; J gene: TRBJ2-3
CDR3 protein: CASSQEDMATGNTIYF; CDR3 DNA: TGCGCCAGCAGCCAGGAAGATATGGCGACTGGAAACACCATATATTTT; D gene: .; V gene: TRBV4-3; clone size: .; CDR3 length: 16; J gene: TRBJ1-3
CDR3 protein: CATSRDQHVNEQFF; CDR3 DNA: TGTGCCACCAGCAGGGACCAACACGTGAATGAGCAGTTCTTC; D gene: .; V gene: TRBV15; clone size: .; CDR3 length: 14; J gene: TRBJ2-1
CDR3 protein: CASTPQDGRAPNEQFF; CDR3 DNA: TGTGCCAGCACCCCACAAGACGGGAGGGCCCCGAATGAGCAGTTCTTC; D gene: TRBD2; V gene: TRBV28; clone size: .; CDR3 length: 16; J gene: TRBJ2-1
CDR3 protein: CANAPRSTYEQYF; CDR3 DNA: TGTGCCAACGCCCCCCGAAGTACCTACGAGCAGTACTTC; D gene: .; V gene: TRBV10-3; clone size: .; CDR3 length: 13; J gene: TRBJ2-7
CDR3 protein: CASRERRTWDTEAFF; CDR3 DNA: TGTGCCAGCAGGGAAAGGCGGACGTGGGACACTGAAGCTTTCTTT; D gene: .; V gene: TRBV6-6; clone size: .; CDR3 length: 15; J gene: TRBJ1-1
CDR3 protein: CASSPFWGSGTDTQYF; CDR3 DNA: TGTGCCAGCAGCCCATTCTGGGGGAGTGGCACAGATACGCAGTATTTT; D gene: .; V gene: TRBV5-6; clone size: .; CDR3 length: 16; J gene: TRBJ2-3
CDR3 protein: CASSYSGGAQGYEQYF; CDR3 DNA: TGTGCCAGCAGTTACTCTGGAGGGGCACAAGGCTACGAGCAGTACTTC; D gene: .; V gene: TRBV6-5; clone size: .; CDR3 length: 16; J gene: TRBJ2-7
CDR3 protein: CASSDGIGVGNQPQHF; CDR3 DNA: TGTGCCAGCAGTGACGGTATTGGGGTCGGCAATCAGCCCCAGCATTTT; D gene: .; V gene: TRBV2; clone size: once; CDR3 length: 16; J gene: TRBJ1-5
CDR3 protein: CASSLRTSGSLYEQYF; CDR3 DNA: TGTGCCAGCAGCTTACGGACTAGCGGGAGTTTGTACGAGCAGTACTTC; D gene: TRBD2; V gene: TRBV7-2; clone size: .; CDR3 length: 16; J gene: TRBJ2-7
CDR3 protein: CASSLRPWTSEVFWNEQFF; CDR3 DNA: TGTGCCAGCAGCTTAAGGCCCTGGACTAGCGAGGTTTTTTGGAATGAGCAGTTCTTC; D gene: TRBD2; V gene: TRBV7-8; clone size: .; CDR3 length: 19; J gene: TRBJ2-1
CDR3 protein: CASSVYPNTGLAGRTEQYF; CDR3 DNA: TGTGCCAGCAGTGTCTATCCTAATACTGGACTAGCGGGAAGGACCGAGCAGTACTTC; D gene: TRBD2; V gene: TRBV27; clone size: .; CDR3 length: 19; J gene: TRBJ2-7
CDR3 protein: CASSTKGLAGPSYNEQFF; CDR3 DNA: TGTGCCAGCTCAACCAAGGGACTAGCGGGACCCTCCTACAATGAGCAGTTCTTC; D gene: TRBD2; V gene: TRBV18; clone size: .; CDR3 length: 18; J gene: TRBJ2-1
CDR3 protein: CASSEQSGSFYEQYF; CDR3 DNA: TGTGCCAGCTCCGAGCAAAGCGGGAGTTTTTACGAGCAGTACTTC; D gene: TRBD2; V gene: TRBV18; clone size: .; CDR3 length: 15; J gene: TRBJ2-7
CDR3 protein: CASSVQGMSYEQYF; CDR3 DNA: TGTGCCAGCAGCGTACAGGGGATGTCCTACGAGCAGTACTTC; D gene: .; V gene: TRBV9; clone size: .; CDR3 length: 14; J gene: TRBJ2-7
CDR3 protein: CASSLQPGQTQETQYF; CDR3 DNA: TGCGCCAGCAGCTTGCAACCGGGACAGACTCAAGAGACCCAGTACTTC; D gene: TRBD1; V gene: TRBV5-1; clone size: .; CDR3 length: 16; J gene: TRBJ2-5
CDR3 protein: CASSPGEYNEQFF; CDR3 DNA: TGTGCCAGCAGCCCGGGGGAGTACAATGAGCAGTTCTTC; D gene: .; V gene: TRBV7-3; clone size: .; CDR3 length: 13; J gene: TRBJ2-1
CDR3 protein: CASSPSGRQETQYF; CDR3 DNA: TGTGCCAGCAGCCCTAGCGGGAGACAAGAGACCCAGTACTTC; D gene: TRBD2; V gene: TRBV11-3; clone size: .; CDR3 length: 14; J gene: TRBJ2-5
CDR3 protein: CASSPMTGVEANYGYTF; CDR3 DNA: TGTGCCAGCTCACCAATGACAGGGGTCGAAGCTAACTATGGCTACACCTTC; D gene: TRBD1; V gene: TRBV18; clone size: .; CDR3 length: 17; J gene: TRBJ1-2
CDR3 protein: CASSVEYEGHEQYF; CDR3 DNA: TGTGCCAGCAGCGTAGAGTATGAGGGCCACGAGCAGTACTTC; D gene: .; V gene: TRBV9; clone size: .; CDR3 length: 14; J gene: TRBJ2-7
CDR3 protein: CSVALAITGELFF; CDR3 DNA: TGCAGCGTTGCGCTAGCGATCACCGGGGAGCTGTTTTTT; D gene: .; V gene: TRBV29-1; clone size: .; CDR3 length: 13; J gene: TRBJ2-2
CDR3 protein: CASSRQLNEKLFF; CDR3 DNA: TGTGCCAGTAGTCGGCAGCTAAATGAAAAACTGTTTTTT; D gene: .; V gene: TRBV19; clone size: .; CDR3 length: 13; J gene: TRBJ1-4
CDR3 protein: CASSLYQVNTEAFF; CDR3 DNA: TGTGCCAGCAGCTTATATCAGGTGAACACTGAAGCTTTCTTT; D gene: .; V gene: TRBV5-4; clone size: .; CDR3 length: 14; J gene: TRBJ1-1
CDR3 protein: CASSGFGGRKNEQFF; CDR3 DNA: TGTGCCAGCAGTGGCTTTGGGGGGCGGAAGAATGAGCAGTTCTTC; D gene: .; V gene: TRBV25-1; clone size: .; CDR3 length: 15; J gene: TRBJ2-1
CDR3 protein: CASSLWSGTGHGWNEQYF; CDR3 DNA: TGCGCCAGCAGCTTGTGGTCCGGGACAGGTCACGGGTGGAACGAGCAGTACTTC; D gene: TRBD1; V gene: TRBV5-1; clone size: .; CDR3 length: 18; J gene: TRBJ2-7
CDR3 protein: CASSPPRVAGSPSSYNEQFF; CDR3 DNA: TGTGCCAGCTCACCACCCCGGGTAGCGGGGAGCCCAAGCTCCTACAATGAGCAGTTCTTC; D gene: TRBD2; V gene: TRBV18; clone size: .; CDR3 length: 20; J gene: TRBJ2-1
CDR3 protein: CASSGFALYEQYF; CDR3 DNA: TGTGCCAGCAGCGGGTTCGCCCTCTACGAGCAGTACTTC; D gene: .; V gene: TRBV11-2; clone size: .; CDR3 length: 13; J gene: TRBJ2-7
CDR3 protein: CASTELVVDNEQFF; CDR3 DNA: TGTGCCAGCACCGAACTAGTCGTAGACAATGAGCAGTTCTTC; D gene: .; V gene: TRBV28; clone size: .; CDR3 length: 14; J gene: TRBJ2-1
CDR3 protein: CASSQNLGTSGASSTDTQYF; CDR3 DNA: TGTGCCAGCAGCCAAAACCTGGGGACTAGCGGGGCCTCTAGCACAGATACGCAGTATTTT; D gene: TRBD2; V gene: TRBV4-2; clone size: .; CDR3 length: 20; J gene: TRBJ2-3
CDR3 protein: CASSLVGGGNSDTQYF; CDR3 DNA: TGTGCCAGCAGTTTAGTGGGGGGAGGTAACTCAGATACGCAGTATTTT; D gene: .; V gene: TRBV28; clone size: .; CDR3 length: 16; J gene: TRBJ2-3
CDR3 protein: CASSPPGLASNEQFF; CDR3 DNA: TGTGCCAGCAGCCCTCCGGGACTAGCCTCCAATGAGCAGTTCTTC; D gene: TRBD2; V gene: TRBV7-3; clone size: .; CDR3 length: 15; J gene: TRBJ2-1
CDR3 protein: CAISTGSSYNEQFF; CDR3 DNA: TGTGCCATTTCGACAGGAAGCTCCTACAATGAGCAGTTCTTC; D gene: .; V gene: TRBV10-3; clone size: .; CDR3 length: 14; J gene: TRBJ2-1